This T cell receptor (beta chain) derives from a study of blood T cells in healthy people across ages. Study context: Per two T cells, about one barcoded beta molecule was captured through template switching.

For the second PCR, which ran for roughly 7 to 11 cycles, a sample-barcoded 5' primer and a J-beta primer mix were used. TCRdb called the 5' RACE reads again in MiXCR, with one record for every CDR3 protein. The sample lists 1.5 million to 2 million distinct CDR3 sequences; roughly a third were seen once. General study findings and limits: Strongly correlated with naive T cell percentage was TCR beta diversity.

From germline, CDR1 is DFQATT and CDR2 SNEGSKA (reference sequence). This CDR3 comprises 11 residues. Trimming removed 4 bases at V and 2 bases at J, with 2 bases between. About this clonotype itself: Its antigen remains unknown.

The sample consisted of blood. The source is a woman aged 25 to 39 in good health. This sequence joins TRBV20-1 and TRBJ2-2; D gene ambiguous. CDR3 protein: CSAKNTGELFF. In nucleotides, the CDR3 is TGCAGTGCTAAAAACACCGGGGAGCTGTTTTTT.